Listed below are T cell receptor beta chains from one sample, sequenced in a study of T cells in Graves' hyperthyroidism and ophthalmopathy. TCRdb analysed the multiplex PCR reads with MiXCR anew, one entry per CDR3 protein. The table has 550,000 to 650,000 distinct CDR3 sequences, around 15% seen once. What was sequenced was blood. The source is a woman aged 40 to 50 with Graves' hyperthyroidism. The CDR3 runs from the conserved cysteine through the conserved F or W. Each record gives: J gene, clone size, CDR3 length, D gene, V gene, CDR3 DNA, CDR3 protein. The D gene is left open where the match is weak. Size is stated for part of the rows, as once, few or many counts, or as a class when the clone is expanded.

j_gene: TRBJ1-3; abundance: -; len: 18; d_gene: -; v_gene: TRBV7-9; CDR3nt: TGTGCCAGCAGCTTAGGGGGGGACCAATCCATCTCTGGAAACACCATATATTTT; CDR3aa: CASSLGGDQSISGNTIYF
j_gene: TRBJ1-1; abundance: many; len: 14; d_gene: -; v_gene: TRBV6-2/TRBV6-3; CDR3nt: TGTGCCAGCAGCTCCCGAGGACGTGGCACTGAAGCTTTCTTT; CDR3aa: CASSSRGRGTEAFF
j_gene: TRBJ2-5; abundance: many; len: 14; d_gene: TRBD1; v_gene: TRBV28; CDR3nt: TGTGCCAGCTCCTCGACAGGGTCGAGGGAGACCCAGTACTTC; CDR3aa: CASSSTGSRETQYF
j_gene: TRBJ2-2; abundance: -; len: 14; d_gene: -; v_gene: TRBV27; CDR3nt: TGTGCCAGCAGTTTTGGGGTCTTAGGCGGGGAGCTGTTTTTT; CDR3aa: CASSFGVLGGELFF
j_gene: TRBJ2-7; abundance: -; len: 15; d_gene: -; v_gene: TRBV5-1; CDR3nt: TGCGCCAGCAGCACGGGCGGGACACTAAAATACGAGCAGTACTTC; CDR3aa: CASSTGGTLKYEQYF
j_gene: TRBJ2-2; abundance: many; len: 20; d_gene: -; v_gene: TRBV28; CDR3nt: TGTGCCAGCAGCCGACCTTCTCTGGGGACCCCAGCGCTGAACACCGGGGAGCTGTTTTTT; CDR3aa: CASSRPSLGTPALNTGELFF
j_gene: TRBJ1-4; abundance: -; len: 14; d_gene: -; v_gene: TRBV18; CDR3nt: TGTGCCAGCTCAAGGGGGGCGTCTGATGAAAAACTGTTTTTT; CDR3aa: CASSRGASDEKLFF
j_gene: TRBJ2-5; abundance: few; len: 14; d_gene: TRBD1; v_gene: TRBV28; CDR3nt: TGTGCCAGCACCGCCGGGACAGCACCCGGGACCCAGTACTTC; CDR3aa: CASTAGTAPGTQYF
j_gene: TRBJ2-5; abundance: -; len: 14; d_gene: TRBD2; v_gene: TRBV20-1; CDR3nt: TGCAGTGCTAGTTCTCCTAGCGGCCAGGGGACCCAGTACTTC; CDR3aa: CSASSPSGQGTQYF
j_gene: TRBJ2-3; abundance: once; len: 17; d_gene: TRBD2; v_gene: TRBV14; CDR3nt: TGTGCCAGCAGCCGGGATCTAGCGGGAGGGCCGGTGGATACGCAGTATTTT; CDR3aa: CASSRDLAGGPVDTQYF
j_gene: TRBJ2-2; abundance: few; len: 16; d_gene: TRBD1; v_gene: TRBV7-3; CDR3nt: TGTGCCAGCAGCTTAATAGGGACAGGGGTTGCCGGGGAGCTGTTTTTT; CDR3aa: CASSLIGTGVAGELFF
j_gene: TRBJ2-1; abundance: many; len: 14; d_gene: TRBD1; v_gene: TRBV2; CDR3nt: TGTGCCAGCAGTCCCAGGACAGGGCACAATGAGCAGTTCTTC; CDR3aa: CASSPRTGHNEQFF